These T cell receptor beta chains were read from a single sample in a study of T cells expressing NK-cell markers. TCRdb reprocessed the 5' RACE reads, keeping one entry per CDR3 protein, no DNA. The sample has 550,000 to 600,000 distinct CDR3 sequences. Input material: blood T cells: a sorted CD56 or NKG2C T cell subset, CD4+ or CD8+ T cells, or bulk PBMC T cells (not recorded which). Source of these receptors: a man between 18 and 35 years old in good health. The CDR3 runs from the conserved cysteine through the conserved F or W. The order of the fields is J gene, V gene, CDR3 protein.

j_call: TRBJ2-3; v_call: TRBV20-1; cdr3_aa: CSAKSNVGSTDTQYF
j_call: TRBJ2-2; v_call: TRBV9; cdr3_aa: CASSVALLAGDNGELFF
j_call: TRBJ2-2; v_call: TRBV27; cdr3_aa: CASSLWALGTHTGELFF
j_call: TRBJ2-1; v_call: TRBV5-1; cdr3_aa: CASSLGQGSASGYNEQFF
j_call: TRBJ2-3; v_call: TRBV28; cdr3_aa: CASSSGQLNTQYF
j_call: TRBJ2-1; v_call: TRBV5-1; cdr3_aa: CASSLNSRDRANNEQFF
j_call: TRBJ1-6; v_call: TRBV5-5; cdr3_aa: CASSLLSWDRNSPLHF
j_call: TRBJ1-3; v_call: TRBV5-5; cdr3_aa: CASSSLPDSGNTIYF
j_call: TRBJ2-1; v_call: TRBV20-1; cdr3_aa: CSASFSGSEYNEQFF
j_call: TRBJ2-5; v_call: TRBV7-2; cdr3_aa: CASSQRGLDGTQYF
j_call: TRBJ2-1; v_call: TRBV12-3/TRBV12-4; cdr3_aa: CASSPGTVNSYNEQFF
j_call: TRBJ2-7; v_call: TRBV7-2; cdr3_aa: CASSLGLPGGRSREQYF
j_call: TRBJ1-1; v_call: TRBV27; cdr3_aa: CASSVDRYSEAFF
j_call: TRBJ1-5; v_call: TRBV12-3/TRBV12-4; cdr3_aa: CASGNNQPQHF
j_call: TRBJ2-2; v_call: TRBV9; cdr3_aa: CASSVGPGQGIPGELFF
j_call: TRBJ2-7; v_call: TRBV18; cdr3_aa: CASSLFPEGPPYEQYF
j_call: TRBJ1-5; v_call: TRBV6-2/TRBV6-3; cdr3_aa: CASTLYSNQPQHF
j_call: TRBJ2-1; v_call: TRBV27; cdr3_aa: CASSLRLAVYNEQFF
j_call: TRBJ2-5; v_call: TRBV5-6; cdr3_aa: CASSLFRQKETQYF
j_call: TRBJ1-3; v_call: TRBV12-3/TRBV12-4; cdr3_aa: CASSFRSSGNTIYF
j_call: TRBJ2-1; v_call: TRBV28; cdr3_aa: CASSLRVAGQFF
j_call: TRBJ2-1; v_call: TRBV5-1; cdr3_aa: CASSQEGGVNEQFF
j_call: TRBJ1-5; v_call: TRBV12-3/TRBV12-4; cdr3_aa: CASSGDSNQPQHF
j_call: TRBJ2-3; v_call: TRBV27; cdr3_aa: CASSPGTGFTDTQYF
j_call: TRBJ1-2; v_call: TRBV9; cdr3_aa: CASSGDRALPHGYTF
j_call: TRBJ2-2; v_call: TRBV7-9; cdr3_aa: CASSSYSGANTGELFF
j_call: TRBJ2-2; v_call: TRBV7-2; cdr3_aa: CASSEYGGSDTGELFF
j_call: TRBJ2-1; v_call: TRBV12-3/TRBV12-4; cdr3_aa: CASSFDRGQHYNEQFF
j_call: TRBJ1-6; v_call: TRBV9; cdr3_aa: CASSVDLSSSYNSPLHF
j_call: TRBJ2-3; v_call: TRBV9; cdr3_aa: CASSVDREGSTDTQYF
j_call: TRBJ2-5; v_call: TRBV12-3/TRBV12-4; cdr3_aa: CASSFRLETQYF
j_call: TRBJ2-1; v_call: TRBV4-3; cdr3_aa: CASSHTPAGSSYNEQFF
j_call: TRBJ2-2; v_call: TRBV24-1; cdr3_aa: CATSDFGGPRQNTGELFF
j_call: TRBJ1-5; v_call: TRBV7-8; cdr3_aa: CASSRQGAGNQPQHF
j_call: TRBJ1-4; v_call: TRBV7-8; cdr3_aa: CASSSAGGEKLFF
j_call: TRBJ2-1; v_call: TRBV24-1; cdr3_aa: CATSAPRRDSYNEQFF
j_call: TRBJ1-5; v_call: TRBV7-6; cdr3_aa: CASSPGHGSNQPQHF
j_call: TRBJ2-1; v_call: TRBV21-1; cdr3_aa: CASSKELEPYPYNEQFF
j_call: TRBJ2-1; v_call: TRBV27; cdr3_aa: CASSPLGSGDEQFF
j_call: TRBJ2-5; v_call: TRBV12-3/TRBV12-4; cdr3_aa: CASSLGGTIQETQYF